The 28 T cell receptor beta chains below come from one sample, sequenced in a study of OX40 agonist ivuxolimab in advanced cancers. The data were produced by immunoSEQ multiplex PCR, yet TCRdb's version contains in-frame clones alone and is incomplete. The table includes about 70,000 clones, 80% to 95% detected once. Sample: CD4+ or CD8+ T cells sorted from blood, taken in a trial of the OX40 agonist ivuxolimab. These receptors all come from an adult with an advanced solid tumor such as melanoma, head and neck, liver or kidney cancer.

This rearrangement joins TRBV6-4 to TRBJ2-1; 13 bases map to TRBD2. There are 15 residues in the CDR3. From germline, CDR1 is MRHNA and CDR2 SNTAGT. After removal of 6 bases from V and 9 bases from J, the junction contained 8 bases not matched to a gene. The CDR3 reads CASRQGLAGRGEQFF. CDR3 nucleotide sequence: TGTGCCAGCAGACAGGGACTAGCGGGAAGGGGTGAGCAGTTCTTC.

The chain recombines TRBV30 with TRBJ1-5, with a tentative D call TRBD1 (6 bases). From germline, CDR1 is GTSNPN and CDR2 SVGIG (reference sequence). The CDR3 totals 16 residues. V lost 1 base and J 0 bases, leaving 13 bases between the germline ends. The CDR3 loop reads CAWSGDKKYSNQPQHF. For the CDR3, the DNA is TGTGCCTGGAGTGGGGACAAAAAATATAGCAATCAGCCCCAGCATTTT.

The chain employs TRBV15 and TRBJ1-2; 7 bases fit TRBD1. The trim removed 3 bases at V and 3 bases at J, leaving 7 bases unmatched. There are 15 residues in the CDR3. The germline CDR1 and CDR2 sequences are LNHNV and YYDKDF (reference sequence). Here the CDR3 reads CATSRRQGPDYGYTF. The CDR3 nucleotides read TGTGCCACCAGCAGGCGACAGGGCCCGGACTATGGCTACACCTTC.

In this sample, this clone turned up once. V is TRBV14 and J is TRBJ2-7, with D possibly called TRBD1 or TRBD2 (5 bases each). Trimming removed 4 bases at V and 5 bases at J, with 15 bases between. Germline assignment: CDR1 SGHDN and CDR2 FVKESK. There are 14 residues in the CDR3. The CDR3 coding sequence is TGTGCCAGCAGCCCAACGGGACCGTCTGACGAGCAGTACTTC. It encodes CASSPTGPSDEQYF.

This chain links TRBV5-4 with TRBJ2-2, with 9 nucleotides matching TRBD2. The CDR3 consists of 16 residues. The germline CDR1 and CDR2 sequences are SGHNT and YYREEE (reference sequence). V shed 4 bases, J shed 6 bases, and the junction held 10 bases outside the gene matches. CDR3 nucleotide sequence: TGTGCCAGCAGCCCAAGGGGAGCGGGGGGCTCCGGGGAGCTGTTTTTT. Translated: CASSPRGAGGSGELFF.

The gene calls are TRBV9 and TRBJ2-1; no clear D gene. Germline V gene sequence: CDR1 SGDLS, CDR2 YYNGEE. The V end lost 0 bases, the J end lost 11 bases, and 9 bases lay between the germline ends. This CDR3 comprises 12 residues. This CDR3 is CASSVGGGKQFF. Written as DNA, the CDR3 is TGTGCCAGCAGCGTAGGTGGTGGGAAGCAGTTCTTC.

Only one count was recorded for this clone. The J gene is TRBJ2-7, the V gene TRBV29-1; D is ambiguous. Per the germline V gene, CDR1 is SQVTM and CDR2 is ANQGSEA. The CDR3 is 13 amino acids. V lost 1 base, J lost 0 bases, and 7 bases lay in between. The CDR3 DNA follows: TGCAGCGTTGAAGCGGTCAGCTCCTACGAGCAGTACTTC. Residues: CSVEAVSSYEQYF.

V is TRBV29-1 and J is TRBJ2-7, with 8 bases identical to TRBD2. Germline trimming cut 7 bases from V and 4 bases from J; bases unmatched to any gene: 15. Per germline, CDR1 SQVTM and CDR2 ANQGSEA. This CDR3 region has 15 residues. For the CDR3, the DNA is TGCAGCGCAGACCAGGCGGGACGGGGGGGTTACGAGCAGTACTTC. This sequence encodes CSADQAGRGGYEQYF.

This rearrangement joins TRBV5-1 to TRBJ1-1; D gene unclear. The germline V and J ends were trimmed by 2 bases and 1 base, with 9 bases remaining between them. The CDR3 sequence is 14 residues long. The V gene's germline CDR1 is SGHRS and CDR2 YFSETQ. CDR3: CASSFRLGNTEAFF. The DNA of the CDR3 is TGCGCCAGCAGCTTTAGGTTGGGGAACACTGAAGCTTTCTTT.

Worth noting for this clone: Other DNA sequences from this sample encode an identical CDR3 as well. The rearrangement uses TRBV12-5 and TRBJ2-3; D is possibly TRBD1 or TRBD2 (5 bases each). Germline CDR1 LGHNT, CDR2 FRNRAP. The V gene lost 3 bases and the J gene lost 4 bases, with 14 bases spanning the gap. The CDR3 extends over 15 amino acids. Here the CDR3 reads CASGLGPTGPDTQYF. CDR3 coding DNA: TGTGCTAGTGGTTTAGGGCCCACGGGGCCAGATACGCAGTATTTT.

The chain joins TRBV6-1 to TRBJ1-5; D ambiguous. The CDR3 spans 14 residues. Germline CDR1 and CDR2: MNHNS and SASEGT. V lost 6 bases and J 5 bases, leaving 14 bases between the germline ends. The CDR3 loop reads CASSEEVNYQPQHF. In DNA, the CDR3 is TGTGCCAGCAGCGAGGAGGTGAACTATCAGCCCCAGCATTTT.

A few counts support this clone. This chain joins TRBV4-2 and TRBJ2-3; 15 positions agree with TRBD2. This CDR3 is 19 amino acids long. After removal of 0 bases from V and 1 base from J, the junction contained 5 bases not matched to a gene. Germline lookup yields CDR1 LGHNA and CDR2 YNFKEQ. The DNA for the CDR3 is TGTGCCAGCAGCCAAGATTGGACTAGCGGGGGGGCGGGCACAGATACGCAGTATTTT. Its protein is CASSQDWTSGGAGTDTQYF.

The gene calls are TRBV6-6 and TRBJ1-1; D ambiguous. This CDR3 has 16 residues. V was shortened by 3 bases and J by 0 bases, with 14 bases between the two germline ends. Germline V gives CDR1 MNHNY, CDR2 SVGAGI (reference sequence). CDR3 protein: CASSYLTASMNTEAFF. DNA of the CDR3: TGTGCCAGCAGTTATTTAACGGCCTCAATGAACACTGAAGCTTTCTTT.

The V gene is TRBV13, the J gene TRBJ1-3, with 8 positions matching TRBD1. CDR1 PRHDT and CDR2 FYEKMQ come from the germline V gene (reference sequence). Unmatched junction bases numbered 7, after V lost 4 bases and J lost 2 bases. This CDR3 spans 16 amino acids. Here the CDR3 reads CASSSAQGATGNTIYF. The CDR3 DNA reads TGTGCCAGCAGCTCGGCTCAGGGGGCTACTGGAAACACCATATATTTT.

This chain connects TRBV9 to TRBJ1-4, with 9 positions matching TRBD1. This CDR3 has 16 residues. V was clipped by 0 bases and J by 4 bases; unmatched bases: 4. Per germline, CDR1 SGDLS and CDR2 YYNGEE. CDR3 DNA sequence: TGTGCCAGCAGCGTAGAAGGGACAGGGATTAATGAAAAACTGTTTTTT. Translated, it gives CASSVEGTGINEKLFF.

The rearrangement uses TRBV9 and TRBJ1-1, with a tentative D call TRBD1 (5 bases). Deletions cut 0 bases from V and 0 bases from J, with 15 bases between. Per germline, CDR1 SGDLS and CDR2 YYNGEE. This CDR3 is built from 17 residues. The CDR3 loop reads CASSVEGWAGMNTEAFF. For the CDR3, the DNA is TGTGCCAGCAGCGTAGAAGGTTGGGCAGGGATGAACACTGAAGCTTTCTTT.

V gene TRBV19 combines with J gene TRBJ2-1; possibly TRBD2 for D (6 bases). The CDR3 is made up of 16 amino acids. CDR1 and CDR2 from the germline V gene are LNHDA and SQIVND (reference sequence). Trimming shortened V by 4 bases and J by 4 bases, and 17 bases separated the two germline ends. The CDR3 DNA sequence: TGTGCCAGTAGTAGGACGGGCCCAGGAGGGTACAATGAGCAGTTCTTC. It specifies CASSRTGPGGYNEQFF.

CDR3 bases: TGCGCCAGCAGCCAAGAGGGAGGCTTTACTGGCTACACCTTC. It yields the protein CASSQEGGFTGYTF. The rearrangement links TRBV4-1 to TRBJ1-2, with D hard to call. Germline V gene sequence: CDR1 MGHRA, CDR2 YSYEKL. V dropped 0 bases and J dropped 7 bases, with 12 bases sitting between them. The CDR3 runs to 14 residues.

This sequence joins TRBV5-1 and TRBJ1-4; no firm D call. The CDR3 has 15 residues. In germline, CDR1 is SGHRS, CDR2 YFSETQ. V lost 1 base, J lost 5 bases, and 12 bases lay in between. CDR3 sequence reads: CASSLLGPPNEKLFF. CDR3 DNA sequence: TGCGCCAGCAGCTTGCTCGGACCGCCGAATGAAAAACTGTTTTTT.

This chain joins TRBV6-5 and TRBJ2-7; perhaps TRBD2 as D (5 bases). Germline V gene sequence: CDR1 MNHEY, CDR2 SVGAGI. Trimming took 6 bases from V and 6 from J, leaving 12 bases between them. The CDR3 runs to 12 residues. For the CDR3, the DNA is TGTGCCAGCAGGCCACCGGGAACCGAGCAGTACTTC. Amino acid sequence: CASRPPGTEQYF.

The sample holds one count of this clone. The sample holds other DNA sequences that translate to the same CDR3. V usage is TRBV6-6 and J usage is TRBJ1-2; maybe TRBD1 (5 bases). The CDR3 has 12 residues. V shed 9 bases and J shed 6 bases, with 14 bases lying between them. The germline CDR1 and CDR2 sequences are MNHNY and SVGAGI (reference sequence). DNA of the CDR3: TGTGCCAGTCTAAGGGGCCTCGATGGCTACACCTTC. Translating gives CASLRGLDGYTF.

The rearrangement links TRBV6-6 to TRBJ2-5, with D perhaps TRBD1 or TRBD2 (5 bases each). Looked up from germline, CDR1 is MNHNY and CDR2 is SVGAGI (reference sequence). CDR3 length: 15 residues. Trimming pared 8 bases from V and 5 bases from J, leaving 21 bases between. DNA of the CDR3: TGTGCCAGCGGCGTCAGTGGGGGTAGTTGGGAGACCCAGTACTTC. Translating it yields CASGVSGGSWETQYF.

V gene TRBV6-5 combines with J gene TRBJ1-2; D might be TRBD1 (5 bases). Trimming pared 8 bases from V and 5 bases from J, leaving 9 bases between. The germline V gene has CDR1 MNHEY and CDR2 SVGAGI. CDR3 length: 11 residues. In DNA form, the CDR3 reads TGTGCCAGCGGAGAGGGGTATGGCTACACCTTC. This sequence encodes CASGEGYGYTF.

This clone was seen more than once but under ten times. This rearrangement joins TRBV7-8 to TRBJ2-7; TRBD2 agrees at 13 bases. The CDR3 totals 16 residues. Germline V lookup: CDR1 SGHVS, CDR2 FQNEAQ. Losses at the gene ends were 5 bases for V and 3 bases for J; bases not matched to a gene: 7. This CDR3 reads CASSLPTSGGIYEQYF. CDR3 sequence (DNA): TGTGCCAGCAGCCTTCCGACTAGCGGGGGGATCTACGAGCAGTACTTC.

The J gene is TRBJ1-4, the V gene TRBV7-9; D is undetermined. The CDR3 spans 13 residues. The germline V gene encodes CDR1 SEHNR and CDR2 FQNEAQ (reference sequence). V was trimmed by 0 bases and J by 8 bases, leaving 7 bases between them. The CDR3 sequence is CASSLASTEKLFF. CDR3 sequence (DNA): TGTGCCAGCAGCTTAGCCTCGACAGAAAAACTGTTTTTT.

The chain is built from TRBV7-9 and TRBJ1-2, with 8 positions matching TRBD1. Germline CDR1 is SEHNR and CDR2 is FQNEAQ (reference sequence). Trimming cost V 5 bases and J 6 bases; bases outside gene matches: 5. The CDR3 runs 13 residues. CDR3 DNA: TGTGCCAGCAGCCTCGGGACAGGAGATGGCTACACCTTC. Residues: CASSLGTGDGYTF.

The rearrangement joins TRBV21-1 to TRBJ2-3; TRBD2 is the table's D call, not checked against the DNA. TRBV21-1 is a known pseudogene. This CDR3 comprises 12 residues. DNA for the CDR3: TGTGCCAGCAGCAAAGTCGGAGATACGCAGTATTTT. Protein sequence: CASSKVGDTQYF.

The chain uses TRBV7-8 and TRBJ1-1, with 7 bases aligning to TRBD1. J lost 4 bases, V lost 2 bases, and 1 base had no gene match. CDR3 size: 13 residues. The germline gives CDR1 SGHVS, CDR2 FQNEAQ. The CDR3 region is CASSLPGGTEAFF. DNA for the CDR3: TGTGCCAGCAGCTTACCAGGGGGCACTGAAGCTTTCTTT. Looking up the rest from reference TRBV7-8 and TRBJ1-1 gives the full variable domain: GAGVSQSPRYKVAKRGQDVALRCDPISGHVSLFWYQQALGQGPEFLTYFQNEAQLDKSGLPSDRFFAERPEGSVSTLKIQRTQQEDSAVYLCASSLPGGTEAFFGQGTRLTVV.